Each of the 32 T cell receptor beta chains below was sequenced from the same sample in a study of T cells after yellow fever vaccination. Each CDR3 protein is one row after TCRdb ran MiXCR on the 5' RACE reads. The table lists roughly 500,000 distinct CDR3 sequences, 15% to 20% of them singletons. The input for sequencing was PBMCs, taken 15 days after the yellow fever booster vaccination. The receptors here all came from a man aged 25 to 45 who received the YFV17D yellow fever vaccine.

The gene calls are TRBV27 and TRBJ2-7; TRBD1 might be the D (6 bases). Per the germline V gene, CDR1 is MNHEY and CDR2 is SMNVEV (reference sequence). Trimming left V 3 bases short and J 0 bases short, with 15 bases between. The length of the CDR3 is 16 residues. CDR3 nucleotide sequence: TGTGCCAGCAGTTTCGGACAGCCCTTTAGCTCCTACGAGCAGTACTTC. Its translation: CASSFGQPFSSYEQYF.

The chain has TRBV4-2 and TRBJ2-7; the match to TRBD2 covers 7 bases. The germline gives CDR1 LGHNA, CDR2 YNFKEQ. V dropped 0 bases and J dropped 1; count of bases not matched to a gene: 6. This CDR3 has 16 amino acids. CDR3 DNA sequence: TGTGCCAGCAGCCAAGAGGGGGGGGAGTCGTCCTACGAGCAGTACTTC. Protein: CASSQEGGESSYEQYF.

V gene TRBV20-1 combines with J gene TRBJ2-1, with TRBD2 as a possible D gene (6 bases). Trimming took off 1 base at V and 2 bases at J, with 36 bases between the two ends. The CDR3 runs 23 residues. Germline lookup yields CDR1 DFQATT and CDR2 SNEGSKA (reference sequence). CDR3 protein: CSARGEVIRGYAGSRGTYNEQFF. As DNA, the CDR3 is TGCAGTGCTAGAGGGGAGGTGATTCGGGGCTACGCGGGTTCGCGAGGCACCTACAATGAGCAGTTCTTC.

This clonotype has a handful of counts. CDR3 DNA sequence: TGTGCCACCAGTGACCCCAAGGTCGGCGAGCAGTACTTC. This sequence encodes CATSDPKVGEQYF. This chain joins TRBV24-1 and TRBJ2-7; no reliable D call. The CDR3 loop spans 13 amino acids. V lost 4 bases, J lost 6 bases, and 12 bases lay in between. CDR1 is KGHDR and CDR2 is SFDVKD in the germline V gene.

This clonotype was seen a handful of times. This chain uses TRBV12-3 or TRBV12-4 with TRBJ2-3; 9 bases are a match to TRBD2. CDR3 length: 15 residues. V lost 8 bases, J lost 5 bases, and 11 bases stayed unmatched. The chain's CDR3 is CASSSASGIQDTQYF. In nucleotides, the CDR3 is TGTGCCAGCTCATCCGCTAGCGGGATTCAAGATACGCAGTATTTT.

Only a few counts were recorded for this clonotype. V and J are TRBV11-3 and TRBJ2-2, with D perhaps assigned TRBD1 or TRBD2 (6 bases each). Germline CDR1 is SGHNT and CDR2 is YENEEA. The CDR3 has 15 residues. The germline V and J ends were trimmed by 5 bases and 2 bases, with 12 bases remaining between them. The CDR3 spells CASSNRGTNTGELFF. The CDR3 DNA reads TGTGCCAGCAGCAACCGCGGGACAAACACCGGGGAGCTGTTTTTT.

CDR3 in amino acids: CAISASGIGKETQYF. DNA of the CDR3: TGTGCCATCAGTGCTAGCGGGATAGGGAAAGAGACCCAGTACTTC. The chain carries TRBV10-3 and TRBJ2-5, with 9 bases that match TRBD2. The V and J ends lost 4 bases and 3 bases, in that order; junction bases with no gene match: 6. CDR3 length: 15 amino acids. Germline V gives CDR1 ENHRY, CDR2 SYGVKD.

The chain employs TRBV18 and TRBJ2-7, with D unclear. Germline CDR1 and CDR2: KGHSH and LQKENI. V was shortened by 1 base and J by 10 bases, with 11 bases between the two germline ends. The length of the CDR3 is 12 residues. In DNA, the CDR3 is TGTGCCAGCTCACCACGCCCTGGCGAACAGTACTTC. Protein: CASSPRPGEQYF.

This chain uses TRBV18 with TRBJ2-7; no clear D. V was pared by 3 bases and J by 2 bases, with 11 bases between. Per the germline V gene, CDR1 is KGHSH and CDR2 is LQKENI. The CDR3 contains 14 residues. The CDR3 loop is CASSPGLRAYEQYF. CDR3 DNA: TGTGCCAGCTCACCGGGGTTGAGAGCCTACGAGCAGTACTTC.

V gene TRBV7-2 combines with J gene TRBJ2-5; perhaps D is TRBD1 or TRBD2 (7 bases each). The V and J ends lost 10 bases and 3 bases respectively, with 18 bases between them. This CDR3 region has 14 residues. In germline, CDR1 is SGHTA, CDR2 FQGNSA. The CDR3 loop reads CATRRGGTEETQYF. The DNA of the CDR3 is TGTGCCACCCGGAGGGGGGGGACAGAAGAGACCCAGTACTTC.

The sample holds a few counts of this clonotype. The J gene is TRBJ2-1, the V gene TRBV7-2; perhaps TRBD2 as D (5 bases). Trimming pared 1 base from V and 8 bases from J, leaving 12 bases between. The CDR3 contains 14 residues. Looked up from germline, CDR1 is SGHTA and CDR2 is FQGNSA. The CDR3 region is CASSLVSTTYEQFF. Written as DNA, the CDR3 is TGTGCCAGCAGCTTAGTCTCGACTACATATGAGCAGTTCTTC.

The V call is TRBV20-1, the J call TRBJ1-6; 7 bases are shared with TRBD1. The junction had 6 bases not matched to a gene; V was cut back by 0 bases and J by 13 bases. The germline V gene has CDR1 DFQATT and CDR2 SNEGSKA (reference sequence). The CDR3 consists of 13 residues. Here the CDR3 DNA reads TGCAGTGCTAGAGAGACAGGGAGCGGGCCCCTCCACTTT. Translated, it gives CSARETGSGPLHF.

This clonotype showed up just a few times. The CDR3 loop is CATSDILRQPQHF. The CDR3 bases are TGTGCCACCAGTGACATATTGCGTCAGCCCCAGCATTTT. V gene TRBV24-1 combines with J gene TRBJ1-5; D not certain. The CDR3 loop spans 13 amino acids. The germline V gene has CDR1 KGHDR and CDR2 SFDVKD. V was pared by 4 bases and J by 6 bases, with 9 bases between.

The chain has TRBV9 and TRBJ1-1, with D possibly TRBD1 on 5 matching bases. Trimming removed 3 bases from V and 3 bases from J, with 18 bases in between. The CDR3 sequence is 16 residues long. The germline V gene has CDR1 SGDLS and CDR2 YYNGEE. CDR3 protein: CASSGGGPGLHTEAFF. In DNA, the CDR3 is TGTGCCAGCAGCGGGGGCGGCCCAGGGCTCCACACTGAAGCTTTCTTT.

This clonotype came up many times. V gene TRBV6-5 combines with J gene TRBJ2-2; 10 positions match TRBD1. V gave up 8 bases and J gave up 2 bases; unmatched junction bases: 2. Germline V gene lookup returns CDR1 MNHEY and CDR2 SVGAGI. The CDR3 runs to 14 residues. The CDR3 protein is CASRQGANTGELFF. In DNA, the CDR3 is TGTGCCAGCCGACAGGGGGCCAACACCGGGGAGCTGTTTTTT.

This clonotype was counted a few times. The chain carries TRBV18 and TRBJ2-7, with D unresolved. Germline loops: CDR1 KGHSH, CDR2 LQKENI. The CDR3 sequence is 12 residues long. Trimming took off 4 bases at V and 5 bases at J, with 9 bases between the two ends. CDR3 DNA: TGTGCCAGCTCACTTCGACTGGACGAGCAGTACTTC. Translating gives CASSLRLDEQYF.

This clonotype was counted only a few times. V gene TRBV20-1 combines with J gene TRBJ2-7, with TRBD1 identical over 11 bases. Germline trimming cut 4 bases from V and 7 bases from J; bases unmatched to any gene: 6. The CDR3 covers 13 residues. Germline lookup yields CDR1 DFQATT and CDR2 SNEGSKA (reference sequence). CDR3: CSATDRGRFEQYF. CDR3 DNA: TGCAGTGCTACGGACAGGGGGCGCTTTGAGCAGTACTTC.

The rearrangement links TRBV5-1 to TRBJ2-5, with D perhaps matching TRBD2 (6 bases). This CDR3 is 17 amino acids long. V was pared by 2 bases and J by 4 bases, with 21 bases between. Germline lookup yields CDR1 SGHRS and CDR2 YFSETQ. CDR3 amino acids: CASSLRAGLLLAETQYF. The CDR3 bases are TGCGCCAGCAGCTTAAGGGCGGGACTCCTCCTTGCAGAGACCCAGTACTTC. The whole variable domain, remainder taken from reference TRBV5-1 and TRBJ2-5, is KAGVTQTPRYLIKTRGQQVTLSCSPISGHRSVSWYQQTPGQGLQFLFEYFSETQRNKGNFPGRFSGRQFSNSRSEMNVSTLELGDSALYLCASSLRAGLLLAETQYFGPGTRLLVL.

The chain combines TRBV25-1 with TRBJ1-3; D is undetermined. This CDR3 has 13 amino acids. Per the germline V gene, CDR1 is MGHDK and CDR2 is SYGVNS. The V end lost 8 bases, the J end lost 4 bases, and 12 bases lay between the germline ends. CDR3 DNA sequence: TGTGCCAGCGGACCGGGTGACGGAAACACCATATATTTT. Protein: CASGPGDGNTIYF.

The rearrangement links TRBV20-1 to TRBJ2-1, with 8 positions matching TRBD2. The V segment lost 6 bases and the J segment 5 bases; nucleotides outside the gene matches: 12. Germline assignment: CDR1 DFQATT and CDR2 SNEGSKA (reference sequence). The CDR3 has 15 residues. CDR3 coding DNA: TGCAGTGCGAGACCTACTAGCGGAGTTGACAATGAGCAGTTCTTC. Protein: CSARPTSGVDNEQFF.

The chain joins TRBV29-1 to TRBJ2-7; D remains unclear. CDR3 length: 14 residues. The V end lost 2 bases, the J end lost 3 bases, and 14 bases lay between the germline ends. Per the germline V gene, CDR1 is SQVTM and CDR2 is ANQGSEA. The CDR3 spells CSVETYAPVYEQYF. In DNA form, the CDR3 reads TGCAGCGTTGAAACATACGCCCCCGTCTACGAGCAGTACTTC.

This sequence joins TRBV3-1 and TRBJ2-5; no definite D call. V was pared by 3 bases and J by 4 bases, with 12 bases between. The CDR3 consists of 14 residues. From germline, CDR1 is LGHDT and CDR2 YNNKEL (reference sequence). The CDR3 protein is CASSHFDQTETQYF. CDR3 nucleotide sequence: TGTGCCAGCAGCCACTTCGACCAAACAGAGACCCAGTACTTC.

A few counts support this clonotype. The chain employs TRBV28 and TRBJ2-5; 11 bases agree with TRBD1. From germline, CDR1 is MDHEN and CDR2 SYDVKM. Trimming removed 3 bases from V and 5 bases from J; junction bases left unmatched: 5. The length of the CDR3 is 15 residues. DNA of the CDR3: TGTGCCAGCAGTTTTCGGACAGGGGGCGAGGAGACCCAGTACTTC. It translates to CASSFRTGGEETQYF.

This clonotype has only one observation. Germline and junction disagree at one end, which may indicate a read error. The chain uses TRBV20-1 and TRBJ2-3; tentative D call: TRBD2 (5 bases). CDR1 DFQATT and CDR2 SNEGSKA come from the germline V gene (reference sequence). This CDR3 region has 16 residues. The CDR3 region is CCASVLGRRAPDTQYF. In DNA form, the CDR3 reads TGCTGTGCTAGTGTACTTGGGCGGCGGGCCCCAGATACGCAGTATTTT.

The chain carries TRBV12-3 or TRBV12-4 and TRBJ2-2; 9 nucleotides match TRBD1. The CDR3 consists of 14 residues. The V gene end was trimmed by 5 bases and the J gene end by 6 bases; junction bases not matched to a gene: 4. The CDR3 here is CASSGTGHSGELFF. The CDR3 nucleotides read TGTGCCAGCAGTGGGACAGGGCATTCCGGGGAGCTGTTTTTT.

V usage is TRBV4-3 and J usage is TRBJ2-3; D perhaps matches TRBD2 (5 bases). This CDR3 has 13 amino acids. Germline V gene sequence: CDR1 LGHNA, CDR2 YSLEER. V dropped 6 bases and J dropped 4 bases, with 11 bases sitting between them. In DNA form, the CDR3 reads TGCGCCAGCAGTGGGGAGCTATCAGATACGCAGTATTTT. This encodes CASSGELSDTQYF.

The J gene is TRBJ2-1, the V gene TRBV7-8; the D is unclear. V lost 0 bases, J lost 6 bases, and 9 bases lay in between. The CDR3 runs to 14 residues. Germline CDR1 is SGHVS and CDR2 is FQNEAQ. The CDR3 is CASSLAPGGNEQFF. CDR3 bases: TGTGCCAGCAGCTTAGCGCCTGGCGGCAATGAGCAGTTCTTC.

The V call is TRBV7-9, the J call TRBJ2-2; 8 bases are shared with TRBD2. The CDR3 is 15 amino acids. V dropped 6 bases and J dropped 0; count of bases not matched to a gene: 3. Per the germline V gene, CDR1 is SEHNR and CDR2 is FQNEAQ (reference sequence). The CDR3 sequence is CASRQTSANTGELFF. CDR3 bases: TGTGCCAGCAGACAGACTAGCGCGAACACCGGGGAGCTGTTTTTT.

This clonotype has just a few counts. The chain couples TRBV20-1 to TRBJ2-5, with TRBD1 matching 9 bases. This CDR3 is 12 amino acids long. The V gene end was trimmed by 6 bases and the J gene end by 2 bases; junction bases not matched to a gene: 1. Per germline, CDR1 DFQATT and CDR2 SNEGSKA (reference sequence). CDR3 sequence: CSATGGQETQYF. The CDR3 DNA sequence: TGCAGTGCGACAGGGGGGCAAGAGACCCAGTACTTC.

Only one count was recorded for this clonotype. The J gene is TRBJ2-7, the V gene TRBV9, with 8 bases identical to TRBD1. The CDR3 spans 15 residues. CDR1 and CDR2 from the germline V gene are SGDLS and YYNGEE. J was trimmed by 2 bases and V by 0 bases; bases with no gene match: 4. The CDR3 is CASSVGVTGAYEQYF. CDR3 coding DNA: TGTGCCAGCAGCGTAGGAGTGACAGGGGCCTACGAGCAGTACTTC.

The CDR3 is CASRPPGGELFF. The CDR3 DNA reads TGTGCCAGCAGACCCCCCGGCGGGGAGCTGTTTTTT. The chain joins TRBV5-4 to TRBJ2-2; unclear D gene. Germline assignment: CDR1 SGHNT and CDR2 YYREEE (reference sequence). The CDR3 sequence is 12 residues long. Deletions cut 5 bases from V and 7 bases from J, with 9 bases between.

The rearrangement links TRBV5-1 to TRBJ2-7, with 8 bases fitting TRBD2. After removal of 1 base from V and 3 bases from J, the junction contained 15 bases not matched to a gene. The CDR3 has 18 amino acids. Germline CDR1 and CDR2: SGHRS and YFSETQ. The CDR3 spells CASSLLNTSGRRGYEQYF. In DNA form, the CDR3 reads TGCGCCAGCAGCTTGTTGAACACTAGCGGTAGAAGGGGCTACGAGCAGTACTTC.